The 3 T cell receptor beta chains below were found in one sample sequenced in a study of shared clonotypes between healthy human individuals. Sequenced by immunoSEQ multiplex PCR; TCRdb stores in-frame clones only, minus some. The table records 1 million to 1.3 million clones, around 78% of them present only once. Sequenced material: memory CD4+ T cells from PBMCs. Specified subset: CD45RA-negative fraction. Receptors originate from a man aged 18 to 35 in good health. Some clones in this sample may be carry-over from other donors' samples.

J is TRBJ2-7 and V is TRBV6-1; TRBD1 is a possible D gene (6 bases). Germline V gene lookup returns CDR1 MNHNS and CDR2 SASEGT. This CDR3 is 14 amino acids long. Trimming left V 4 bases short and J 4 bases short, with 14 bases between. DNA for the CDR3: TGTGCCAGCAGTGTCCAGGGGTATGGGTACGAGCAGTACTTC. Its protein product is CASSVQGYGYEQYF.

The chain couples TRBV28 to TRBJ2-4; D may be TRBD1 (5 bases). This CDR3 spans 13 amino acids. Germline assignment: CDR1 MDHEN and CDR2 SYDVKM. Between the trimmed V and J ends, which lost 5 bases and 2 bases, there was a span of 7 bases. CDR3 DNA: TGTGCCAGCAGTCCAGGGCCCAAAAACATTCAGTACTTC. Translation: CASSPGPKNIQYF.

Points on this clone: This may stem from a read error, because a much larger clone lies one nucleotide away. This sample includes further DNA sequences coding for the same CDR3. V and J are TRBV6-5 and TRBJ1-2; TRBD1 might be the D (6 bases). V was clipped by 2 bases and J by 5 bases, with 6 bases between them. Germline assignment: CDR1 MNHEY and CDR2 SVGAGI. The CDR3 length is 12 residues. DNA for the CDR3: TGTGCCAGCAGTTACAGGGGGTATGGCTACACCTTC. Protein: CASSYRGYGYTF.